This is a list of T cell receptor beta chains from one sample in a study of T cell responses to AZD1222 COVID-19 vaccine. Here immunoSEQ multiplex PCR was the method, and the copy in TCRdb shows in-frame clones only, minus some. This table holds 110,000 or so clones, 85% to 90% found once. Sequences were derived from peripheral blood, sampled 28 days after the second AZD1222 dose. The receptors here all came from an adult who received the AZD1222 COVID-19 vaccine. The CDR3 runs from the conserved cysteine through the conserved F or W. D genes are given only for firm matches. Some rows mark clone size as missing; the rest say once, few, many or name a class of expanded clone.

TRBV11-2	TRBJ1-4	TRBD1	NA	TGTGCCAGCAGCCGCCCGGCCTGGGGACAGGGGACGTTTGGGGAAAAACTGTTTTTT	CASSRPAWGQGTFGEKLFF
TRBV6-4	TRBJ1-2	TRBD1	NA	TGTGCCAGCAGTCAGACCGGGACAGGGCTCTATGGCTACACCTTC	CASSQTGTGLYGYTF
TRBV18	TRBJ1-2	NA	NA	TGTGCCAGCTCACGCGACAGGAGAGGGGGCTACACCTTC	CASSRDRRGGYTF
TRBV10-3	TRBJ1-2	NA	NA	TGTGCCATCAGTTACGACAGCTATGGCTACACCTTC	CAISYDSYGYTF
TRBV3-1/TRBV3-2	TRBJ2-3	NA	NA	TGTGCCAGCAGCCAGGGTGAGTTGGAGACGCAGTATTTT	CASSQGELETQYF
TRBV4-3	TRBJ1-1	NA	NA	TGCGCCAGCAGCCAAGTTGCCAGGGACACTGAAGCTTTCTTT	CASSQVARDTEAFF
TRBV4-1	TRBJ1-6	NA	NA	TGCGCCAGCAGCCAAGATCGAGAAGGAAGTCCGGGTTCACCCCTCCACTTT	CASSQDREGSPGSPLHF
TRBV6-1	TRBJ1-5	TRBD1	NA	TGTGCCAGCAGTGAAATGGGGACAGGGAATCAGCCCCAGCATTTT	CASSEMGTGNQPQHF
TRBV6-4	TRBJ1-4	NA	once	TGTGCCAGCAGTGCGTCTCAGGGGCCTAATGAAAAACTGTTTTTT	CASSASQGPNEKLFF
TRBV3-1/TRBV3-2	TRBJ2-1	TRBD2	NA	TGTGCCAGCAGCCGGCCGACTAGCGGGAGGCTCCACAATGAGCAGTTCTTC	CASSRPTSGRLHNEQFF
TRBV10-2	TRBJ1-6	NA	NA	TGCGCCAGCAGTGAGTTCAATTCACCCCTCCACTTT	CASSEFNSPLHF
TRBV18	TRBJ2-7	NA	NA	TGTGCCAGCTCACCACCGGCGGGATCCGGCTACGAGCAGTACTTC	CASSPPAGSGYEQYF
TRBV6-5	TRBJ1-1	NA	NA	TGTGCCAGCAGTACCGGGGCCTTGAACACTGAAGCTTTCTTT	CASSTGALNTEAFF
TRBV7-8	TRBJ2-2	NA	NA	TGTGCCAGCAGCTTAGGGAGGGTCACCGGGGAGCTGTTTTTT	CASSLGRVTGELFF
TRBV6-2/TRBV6-3	TRBJ1-2	NA	NA	TGTGCCAGCAGTTCCCATTACAGGGAATCTAACTATGGCTACACCTTC	CASSSHYRESNYGYTF
TRBV10-3	TRBJ2-7	NA	NA	TGTGCCATCAGTTTCGACACCTCCTACGAGCAGTACTTC	CAISFDTSYEQYF
TRBV10-3	TRBJ2-7	NA	NA	TGTGCCATCAGCACAACAAGTGACGAGCAGTACTTC	CAISTTSDEQYF
TRBV3-1/TRBV3-2	TRBJ1-1	NA	NA	TGTGCCAGCACCGACCGGGGCGCGGAAGCTTTCTTT	CASTDRGAEAFF
TRBV28	TRBJ2-6	NA	NA	TGTGCCAGCAGTTTATTAAGGGGAAGCTCTGGGGCCAACGTCCTGACTTTC	CASSLLRGSSGANVLTF
TRBV6-5	TRBJ1-2	NA	NA	TGTGCCAGCAGTTACTCGGGGGATGGCTACACCTTC	CASSYSGDGYTF
TRBV7-3	TRBJ1-1	NA	NA	TGTGCCAGCAGCTTAGGTTCTGGGGGGTACACTGAAGCTTTCTTT	CASSLGSGGYTEAFF
TRBV6-1	TRBJ2-7	NA	NA	TGTGCCAGCAGTGAGGTGCTGGAATACGAGCAGTACTTC	CASSEVLEYEQYF
TRBV5-4	TRBJ1-1	NA	NA	TGTGCCAGCAGCCCTTGGAACACAAATGAGGCTTTCTTT	CASSPWNTNEAFF
TRBV9	TRBJ1-2	NA	NA	TGTGCCAGCACCCCTGGGCCCGTAAGGGGATCAAATGGCTACACCTTC	CASTPGPVRGSNGYTF
TRBV7-2	TRBJ2-7	TRBD2	NA	TGTGCCAGCAGCAGGGGACTAGCGGAGACCTACGAGCAGTACTTC	CASSRGLAETYEQYF